This T cell receptor beta chain originates from a study of brain T cells in children with intractable seizures. Study-level findings and limits: Patients' HCMV serostatus was unknown; virus specificity rests on CDR3 similarity alone. Pre-surgery blood may have been undersampled, hiding some clones.

Concerning this clone itself: Its antigen remains unidentified.

Trimming pared 2 bases from V and 2 bases from J, leaving 7 bases between. This CDR3 has 14 amino acids. Per germline, CDR1 MNHEY and CDR2 SVGEGT. Sequencing was limited to surgery cases with top T cell transcript signatures in brain tissue. At least one anti-epileptic drug was given before surgery. This table comes from immunoSEQ multiplex PCR, and its TCRdb copy is limited to in-frame clones, with some not included. Of about 64,000 clones in the sample, about 96% were seen once. This receptor was obtained from a boy in the first two years of life with focal cortical dysplasia and intractable seizures. Sequenced here: peripheral blood, sampled at surgery. J is TRBJ1-3 and V is TRBV6-2 or TRBV6-3; possible D gene TRBD1, 5 bases. CDR3 protein: CASSYGGAGNTIYF. The CDR3 DNA sequence: TGTGCCAGCAGTTACGGAGGGGCTGGAAACACCATATATTTT.